Sequencing of this T cell receptor (beta chain) was carried out in a study of T cell responses to AZD1222 COVID-19 vaccine. Overall study findings and caveats: Baseline seropositives among AZD1222 recipients totaled only six or seven. Most donors were white British, females outnumbered males, and clonal diversity was possibly underestimated. The study found Spike-specific TCR breadth and depth rose after two AZD1222 doses.

As regards this clone: What it binds is unknown. The sample has other DNA sequences that encode this CDR3 too.

Sequenced by immunoSEQ multiplex PCR; TCRdb stores in-frame clones only, minus some. The table records over 100,000 clones, around 90% of them present only once. This CDR3 is 13 amino acids long. Germline V gene sequence: CDR1 SNHLY, CDR2 FYNNEI. V was clipped by 3 bases and J by 5 bases, with 10 bases between them. The sample was peripheral blood, taken on day 0 of AZD1222 vaccination. The clonotype comes from an adult in good health. The J gene is TRBJ1-2, the V gene TRBV2; TRBD1 is a possible D gene (5 bases). CDR3 DNA sequence: TGTGCCAGCAGTGATACCTCAGGGTATGGCTACACCTTC. Amino acids: CASSDTSGYGYTF.